This TCR beta chain derives from a study of T cell changes during pregnancy in multiple sclerosis. Assay used: immunoSEQ multiplex PCR; TCRdb lists only in-frame clones, some missing. The data hold 10,000 to 15,000 clones, with around 94% observed a single time. This CDR3 spans 15 amino acids. V lost 11 bases and J lost 2, with 22 bases in between. Germline V CDR1 and CDR2: LGHNT, FRNRAP. The TCR originated in a female donor with multiple sclerosis, enrolled in a pregnancy study. The input for sequencing was CD4+ T cells from peripheral blood mononuclear cells, taken before pregnancy. The chain is built from TRBV12-5 and TRBJ2-7; maybe TRBD1 (6 bases). The CDR3 nucleotides read TGTGCTGGTGCCCCGACTGGATGGGGGCCCTACGAGCAGTACTTC. This encodes CAGAPTGWGPYEQYF.